This T cell receptor beta chain was retrieved from a study of OX40 agonist ivuxolimab in advanced cancers. Study context: Previous treatment with anti-PD-1, anti-PD-L1 or anti-CTLA-4 therapy was allowed; about 40% had received some. Regarding the study as a whole: On average, a greater number of expanded clones characterised CD8+ T cells relative to CD4+.

Germline CDR1 reads SEHNR; CDR2 reads FQNEAQ (reference sequence). Trimming shortened V by 0 bases and J by 4 bases, and 10 bases separated the two germline ends. The CDR3 is 15 amino acids. This table comes from immunoSEQ multiplex PCR, and its TCRdb copy is limited to in-frame clones, with some not included. There are approximately 63,000 clones in the sample; 80% to 90% occur only once, and under 7% lies in the top ten. A word on this clone: What it binds is not known.

The sequence came from an adult with an advanced solid tumor such as melanoma, head and neck, liver or kidney cancer. This chain connects TRBV7-9 to TRBJ2-1; D is unresolved. The sequencing used CD4+ or CD8+ T cells sorted from blood, collected in a trial of the OX40 agonist ivuxolimab. CDR3 in DNA: TGTGCCAGCAGCTTAGCGTTCCGTCAGTACAATGAGCAGTTCTTC. Its protein product is CASSLAFRQYNEQFF.